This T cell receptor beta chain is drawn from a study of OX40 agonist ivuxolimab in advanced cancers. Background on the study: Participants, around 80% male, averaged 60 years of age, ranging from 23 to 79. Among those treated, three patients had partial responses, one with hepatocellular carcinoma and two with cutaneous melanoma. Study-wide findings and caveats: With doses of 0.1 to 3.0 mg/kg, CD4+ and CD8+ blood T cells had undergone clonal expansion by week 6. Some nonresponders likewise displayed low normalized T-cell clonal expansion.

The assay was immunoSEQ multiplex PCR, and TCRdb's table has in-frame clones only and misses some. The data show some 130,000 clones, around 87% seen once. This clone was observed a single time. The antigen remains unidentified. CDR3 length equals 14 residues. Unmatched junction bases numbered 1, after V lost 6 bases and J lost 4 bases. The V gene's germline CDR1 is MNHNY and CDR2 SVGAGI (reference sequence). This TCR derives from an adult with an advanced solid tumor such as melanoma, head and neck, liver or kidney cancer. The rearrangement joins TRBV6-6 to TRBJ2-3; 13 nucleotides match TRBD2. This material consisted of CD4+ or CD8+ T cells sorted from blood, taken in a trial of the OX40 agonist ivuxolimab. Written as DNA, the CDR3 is TGTGCCAGCAGGGGGACTAGCGGGGCAGATACGCAGTATTTT. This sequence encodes CASRGTSGADTQYF.